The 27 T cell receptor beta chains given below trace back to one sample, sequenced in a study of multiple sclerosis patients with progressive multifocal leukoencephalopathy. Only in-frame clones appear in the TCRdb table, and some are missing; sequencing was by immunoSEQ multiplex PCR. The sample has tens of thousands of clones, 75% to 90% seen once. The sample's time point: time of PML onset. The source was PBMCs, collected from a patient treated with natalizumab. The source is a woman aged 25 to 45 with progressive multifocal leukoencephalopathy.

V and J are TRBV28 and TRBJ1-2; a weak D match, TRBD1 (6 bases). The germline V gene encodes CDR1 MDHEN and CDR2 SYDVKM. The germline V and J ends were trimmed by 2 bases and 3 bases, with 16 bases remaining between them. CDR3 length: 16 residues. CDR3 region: CASSLLTAGEDYGYTF. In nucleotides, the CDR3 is TGTGCCAGCAGTTTACTCACCGCAGGGGAGGACTATGGCTACACCTTC.

CDR3 protein: CSVRAPEAFF. The DNA of the CDR3 is TGCAGCGTTAGGGCCCCTGAAGCTTTCTTT. The J gene is TRBJ1-1, the V gene TRBV29-1; D remains ambiguous. V was cut by 5 bases and J by 6 bases, with 7 bases left in between. Germline assignment: CDR1 SQVTM and CDR2 ANQGSEA. The CDR3 is 10 residues long.

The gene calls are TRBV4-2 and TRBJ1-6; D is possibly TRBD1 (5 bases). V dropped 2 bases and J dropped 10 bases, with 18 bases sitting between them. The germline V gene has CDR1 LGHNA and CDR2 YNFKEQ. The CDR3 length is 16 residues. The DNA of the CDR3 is TGTGCCAGCAGCCAACAGTCCGGGGCCGTTGGATCACCCCTCCACTTT. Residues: CASSQQSGAVGSPLHF.

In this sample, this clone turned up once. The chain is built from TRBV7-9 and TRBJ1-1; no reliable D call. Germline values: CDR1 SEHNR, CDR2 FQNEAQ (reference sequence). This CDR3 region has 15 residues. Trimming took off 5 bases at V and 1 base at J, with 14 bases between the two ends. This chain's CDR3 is CASSPPEWRNTEAFF. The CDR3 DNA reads TGTGCCAGCAGCCCCCCCGAGTGGCGGAACACTGAAGCTTTCTTT. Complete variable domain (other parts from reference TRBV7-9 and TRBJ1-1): DTGVSQNPRHKITKRGQNVTFRCDPISEHNRLYWYRQTLGQGPEFLTYFQNEAQLEKSRLLSDRFSAERPKGSFSTLEIQRTEQGDSAMYLCASSPPEWRNTEAFFGQGTRLTVV.

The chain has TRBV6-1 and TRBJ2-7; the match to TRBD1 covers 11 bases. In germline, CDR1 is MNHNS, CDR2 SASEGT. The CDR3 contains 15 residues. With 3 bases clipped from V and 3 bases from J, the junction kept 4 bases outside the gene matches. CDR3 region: CASSESGTGGYEQYF. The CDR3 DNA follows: TGTGCCAGCAGTGAGTCCGGGACAGGGGGCTACGAGCAGTACTTC.

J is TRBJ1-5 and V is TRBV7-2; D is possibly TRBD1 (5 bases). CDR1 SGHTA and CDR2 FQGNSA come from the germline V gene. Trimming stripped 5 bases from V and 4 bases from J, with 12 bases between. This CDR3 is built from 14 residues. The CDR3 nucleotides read TGTGCCAGCAGCCGCGGGGGTCGGAATCAGCCCCAGCATTTT. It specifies CASSRGGRNQPQHF. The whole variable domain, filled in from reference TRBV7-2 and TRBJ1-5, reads GAGVSQSPSNKVTEKGKDVELRCDPISGHTALYWYRQSLGQGLEFLIYFQGNSAPDKSGLPSDRFSAERTGGSVSTLTIQRTQQEDSAVYLCASSRGGRNQPQHFGDGTRLSIL.

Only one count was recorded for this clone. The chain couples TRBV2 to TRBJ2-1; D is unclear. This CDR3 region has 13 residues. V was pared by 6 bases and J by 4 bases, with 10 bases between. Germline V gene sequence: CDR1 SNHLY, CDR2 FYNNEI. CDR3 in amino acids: CASSVTTYNEQFF. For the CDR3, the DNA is TGTGCCAGCAGCGTGACCACTTACAATGAGCAGTTCTTC.

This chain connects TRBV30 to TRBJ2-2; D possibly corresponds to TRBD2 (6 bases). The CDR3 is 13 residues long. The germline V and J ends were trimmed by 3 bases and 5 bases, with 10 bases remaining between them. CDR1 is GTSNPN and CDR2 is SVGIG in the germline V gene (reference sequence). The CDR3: CAWSGGITGELFF. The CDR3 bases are TGTGCCTGGAGCGGGGGAATTACCGGGGAGCTGTTTTTT. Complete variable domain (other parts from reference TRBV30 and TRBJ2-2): SQTIHQWPATLVQPVGSPLSLECTVEGTSNPNLYWYRQAAGRGLQLLFYSVGIGQISSEVPQNLSASRPQDRQFILSSKKLLLSDSGFYLCAWSGGITGELFFGEGSRLTVL.

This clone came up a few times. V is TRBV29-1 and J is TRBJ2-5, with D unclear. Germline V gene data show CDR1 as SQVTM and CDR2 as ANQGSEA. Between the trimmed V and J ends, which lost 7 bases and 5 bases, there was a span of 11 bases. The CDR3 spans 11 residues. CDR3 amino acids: CSASHGETQYF. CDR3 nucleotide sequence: TGCAGCGCTTCCCATGGGGAGACCCAGTACTTC. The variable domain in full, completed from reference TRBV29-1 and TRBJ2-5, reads SAVISQKPSRDICQRGTSLTIQCQVDSQVTMMFWYRQQPGQSLTLIATANQGSEATYESGFVIDKFPISRPNLTFSTLTVSNMSPEDSSIYLCSASHGETQYFGPGTRLLVL.

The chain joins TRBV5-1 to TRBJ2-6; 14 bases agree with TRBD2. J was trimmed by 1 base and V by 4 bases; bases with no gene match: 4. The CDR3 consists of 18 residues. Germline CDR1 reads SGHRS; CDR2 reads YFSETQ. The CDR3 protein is CASSPGLAGASGANVLTF. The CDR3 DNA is TGCGCCAGCAGCCCGGGACTAGCGGGAGCTTCTGGGGCCAACGTCCTGACTTTC.

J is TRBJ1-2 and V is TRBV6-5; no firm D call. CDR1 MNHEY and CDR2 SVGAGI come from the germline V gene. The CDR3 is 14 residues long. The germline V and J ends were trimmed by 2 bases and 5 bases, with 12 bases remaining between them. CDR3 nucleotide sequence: TGTGCCAGCAGTTACGATAGAGCTCCATATGGCTACACCTTC. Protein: CASSYDRAPYGYTF.

This CDR3 is CASSRQMNTEAFF. DNA of the CDR3: TGTGCCAGCAGCCGACAGATGAACACTGAAGCTTTCTTT. The chain is built from TRBV6-1 and TRBJ1-1, with D maybe TRBD1 (5 bases). Germline V lookup: CDR1 MNHNS, CDR2 SASEGT. V was cut by 6 bases and J by 0 bases, with 8 bases left in between. CDR3 length: 13 residues.

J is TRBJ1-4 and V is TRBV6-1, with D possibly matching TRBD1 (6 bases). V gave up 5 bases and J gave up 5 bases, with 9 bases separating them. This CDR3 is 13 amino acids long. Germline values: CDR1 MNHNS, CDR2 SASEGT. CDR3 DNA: TGTGCCAGCAGTCGGGACACCAATGAAAAACTGTTTTTT. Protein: CASSRDTNEKLFF.

The CDR3 nucleotides are TGTGCCAGCAGCTTAGGAAGCGGGAGGCCCGTCGAGCAGTACTTC. Translating gives CASSLGSGRPVEQYF. J is TRBJ2-7 and V is TRBV7-2; 9 bases match TRBD2. The CDR3 loop spans 15 amino acids. Germline V gene sequence: CDR1 SGHTA, CDR2 FQGNSA. Losses at the gene ends were 1 base for V and 6 bases for J; bases not matched to a gene: 7.

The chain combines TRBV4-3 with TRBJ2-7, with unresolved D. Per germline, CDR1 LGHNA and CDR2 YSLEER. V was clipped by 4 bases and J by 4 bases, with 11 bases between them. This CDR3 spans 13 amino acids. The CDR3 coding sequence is TGCGCCAGCAGCCGCCGACGGTTTTACGAGCAGTACTTC. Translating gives CASSRRRFYEQYF.

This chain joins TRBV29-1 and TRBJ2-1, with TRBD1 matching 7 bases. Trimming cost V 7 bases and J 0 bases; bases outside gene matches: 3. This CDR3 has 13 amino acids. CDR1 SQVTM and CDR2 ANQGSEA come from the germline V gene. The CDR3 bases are TGCAGCGCTGAGGGGGCCTCCTACAATGAGCAGTTCTTC. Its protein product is CSAEGASYNEQFF.

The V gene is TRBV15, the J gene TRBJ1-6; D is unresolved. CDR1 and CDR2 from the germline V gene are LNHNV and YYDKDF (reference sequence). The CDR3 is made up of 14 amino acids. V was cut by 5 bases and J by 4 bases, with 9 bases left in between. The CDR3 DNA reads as TGTGCCACCAGCGCACATTGGTATAATTCACCCCTCCACTTT. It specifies CATSAHWYNSPLHF.

This CDR3 is CASSVDPQGAGAEAFF. CDR3 nucleotides: TGCGCCAGCAGCGTCGACCCACAGGGGGCGGGGGCTGAAGCTTTCTTT. The chain links TRBV5-1 to TRBJ1-1, with 9 bases aligning to TRBD1. This CDR3 comprises 16 residues. V lost 4 bases, J lost 6 bases, and 13 bases stayed unmatched. The germline CDR1 and CDR2 sequences are SGHRS and YFSETQ.

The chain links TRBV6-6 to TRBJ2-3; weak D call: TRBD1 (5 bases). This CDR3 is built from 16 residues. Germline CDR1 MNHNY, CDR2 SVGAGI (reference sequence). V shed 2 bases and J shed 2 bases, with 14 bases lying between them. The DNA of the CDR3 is TGTGCCAGCAGTTACGGCGACAGTTACTTCACAGATACGCAGTATTTT. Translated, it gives CASSYGDSYFTDTQYF.

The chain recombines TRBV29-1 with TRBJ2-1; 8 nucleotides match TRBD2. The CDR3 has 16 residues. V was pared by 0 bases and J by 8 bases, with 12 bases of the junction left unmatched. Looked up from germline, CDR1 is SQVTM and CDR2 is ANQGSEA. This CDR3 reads CSVEDFTAGGTDEQFF. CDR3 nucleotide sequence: TGCAGCGTTGAAGATTTTACTGCGGGAGGAACAGATGAGCAGTTCTTC.

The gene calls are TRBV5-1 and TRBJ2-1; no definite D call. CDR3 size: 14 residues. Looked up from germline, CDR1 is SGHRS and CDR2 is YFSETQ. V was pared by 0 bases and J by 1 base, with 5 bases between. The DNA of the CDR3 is TGCGCCAGCAGCTTGGACAAATCCTACAATGAGCAGTTCTTC. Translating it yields CASSLDKSYNEQFF.

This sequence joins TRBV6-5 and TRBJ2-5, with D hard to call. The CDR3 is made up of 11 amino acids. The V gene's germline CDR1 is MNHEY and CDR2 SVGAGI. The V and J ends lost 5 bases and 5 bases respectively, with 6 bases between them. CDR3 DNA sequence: TGTGCCAGCAGTCCCCAGGAGACCCAGTACTTC. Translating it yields CASSPQETQYF.

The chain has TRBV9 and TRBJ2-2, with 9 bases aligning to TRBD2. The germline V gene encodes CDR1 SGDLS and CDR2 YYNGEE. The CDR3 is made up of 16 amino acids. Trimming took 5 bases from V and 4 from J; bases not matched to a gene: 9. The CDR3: CASRPLSGGTTGELFF. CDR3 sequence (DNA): TGTGCCAGCAGGCCCTTGAGCGGGGGGACCACCGGGGAGCTGTTTTTT.

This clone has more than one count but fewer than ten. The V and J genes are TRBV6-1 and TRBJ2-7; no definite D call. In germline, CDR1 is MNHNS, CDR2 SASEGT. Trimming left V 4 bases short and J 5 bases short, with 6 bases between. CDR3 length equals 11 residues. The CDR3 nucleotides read TGTGCCAGCAGTGCGCAAGACGAGCAGTACTTC. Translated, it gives CASSAQDEQYF.

CDR3 region: CASSSRFSGGEGELFF. Written as DNA, the CDR3 is TGTGCCAGCAGCTCCCGATTTAGCGGGGGTGAGGGGGAGCTGTTTTTT. The V gene is TRBV7-9, the J gene TRBJ2-2; 9 bases agree with TRBD2. CDR3 size: 16 residues. CDR1 SEHNR and CDR2 FQNEAQ come from the germline V gene (reference sequence). V shed 4 bases and J 8 bases; nucleotides not matched to a gene: 11.

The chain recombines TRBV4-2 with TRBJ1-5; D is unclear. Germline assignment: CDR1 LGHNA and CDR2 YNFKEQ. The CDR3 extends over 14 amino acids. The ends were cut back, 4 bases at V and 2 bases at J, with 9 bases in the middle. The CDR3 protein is CASSPLIGNQPQHF. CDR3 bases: TGTGCCAGCAGCCCCCTTATCGGCAATCAGCCCCAGCATTTT.

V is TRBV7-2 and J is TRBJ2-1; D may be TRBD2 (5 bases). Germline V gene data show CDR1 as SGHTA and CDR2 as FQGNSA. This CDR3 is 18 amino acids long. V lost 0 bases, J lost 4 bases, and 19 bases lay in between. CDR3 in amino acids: CASSLAVTVYRGYNEQFF. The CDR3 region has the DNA TGTGCCAGCAGCTTAGCCGTGACTGTCTATCGAGGGTACAATGAGCAGTTCTTC.